A single sample is the source of the 7 T cell receptor beta chains below, sequenced in a study of T cells in Graves' hyperthyroidism and ophthalmopathy. TCR beta CDR3 sequences were amplified from RNA transcripts. The primer set for the first-round RT-PCR of the TCR CDR3 was HTBI. TCRdb itself ran the multiplex PCR reads through MiXCR, one entry per CDR3 protein. The sample has over 500,000 distinct CDR3 sequences; 14% are singletons. Sequenced material: blood. The receptors here all came from a woman in her thirties or forties with Graves' hyperthyroidism.

In this sample, this clonotype turned up many times. The chain has TRBV6-1 and TRBJ2-7, with TRBD2 matching over 8 bases. Germline loops: CDR1 MNHNS, CDR2 SASEGT. This CDR3 has 15 residues. Trimming took 2 bases from V and 2 from J; bases not matched to a gene: 5. The CDR3 DNA reads TGTGCCAGCAGTGAATTGGGGACTAGTCCCTACGAGCAGTACTTC. Amino acids: CASSELGTSPYEQYF.

This clonotype was found many times. The rearrangement joins TRBV2 to TRBJ2-3; possible D gene TRBD1, 6 bases. CDR1 and CDR2 from the germline V gene are SNHLY and FYNNEI. This CDR3 is built from 14 residues. V was shortened by 1 base and J by 6 bases, with 11 bases between the two germline ends. CDR3 DNA sequence: TGTGCCAGCAGTGAAGGGGGGCCGCGGGATACGCAGTATTTT. It yields the protein CASSEGGPRDTQYF.

This clonotype was found a few times. The chain recombines TRBV30 with TRBJ1-5; TRBD1 aligns across 10 bases. The CDR3 contains 16 residues. CDR1 is GTSNPN and CDR2 is SVGIG in the germline V gene (reference sequence). V lost 1 base, J lost 3 bases, and 6 bases stayed unmatched. The CDR3 spells CAWSASGQGNNQPQHF. CDR3 DNA sequence: TGTGCCTGGAGTGCCTCGGGACAGGGGAACAATCAGCCCCAGCATTTT.

The chain employs TRBV19 and TRBJ2-1; D not resolved. The CDR3 consists of 13 residues. CDR1 and CDR2 from the germline V gene are LNHDA and SQIVND (reference sequence). The V and J ends lost 3 bases and 6 bases respectively, with 9 bases between them. The CDR3 nucleotides are TGTGCCAGTAGTATTGATAGGATCAATGAGCAGTTCTTC. This codes for CASSIDRINEQFF.

This clonotype was seen many times. V gene TRBV7-2 combines with J gene TRBJ1-2; 8 nucleotides agree with TRBD1. The CDR3 has 17 amino acids. Germline lookup yields CDR1 SGHTA and CDR2 FQGNSA. With V trimmed by 0 bases and J by 3 bases, 9 bases remained unmatched. The CDR3 here is CASSLAGQGPSDYGYTF. For the CDR3, the DNA is TGTGCCAGCAGCTTAGCCGGACAGGGACCGTCTGACTATGGCTACACCTTC. The full variable domain, completed using reference TRBV7-2 and TRBJ1-2, is GAGVSQSPSNKVTEKGKDVELRCDPISGHTALYWYRQSLGQGLEFLIYFQGNSAPDKSGLPSDRFSAERTGGSVSTLTIQRTQQEDSAVYLCASSLAGQGPSDYGYTFGSGTRLTVV.

Ten or more counts support this clonotype. The chain combines TRBV2 with TRBJ2-1, with D possibly matching TRBD2 (6 bases). The V end lost 2 bases, the J end lost 6 bases, and 8 bases lay between the germline ends. From germline, CDR1 is SNHLY and CDR2 FYNNEI. This CDR3 comprises 13 residues. The CDR3 DNA reads as TGTGCCAGCAGTGAAACGGGAGTCAATGAGCAGTTCTTC. Protein sequence: CASSETGVNEQFF.

The chain recombines TRBV7-9 with TRBJ2-5; 8 bases agree with TRBD2. J lost 1 base, V lost 2 bases, and 6 bases had no gene match. Per the germline V gene, CDR1 is SEHNR and CDR2 is FQNEAQ (reference sequence). There are 16 residues in the CDR3. The CDR3 DNA reads TGTGCCAGCAGCTTAACGGTAGCGGGGCTCCAAGAGACCCAGTACTTC. Encoded protein: CASSLTVAGLQETQYF.